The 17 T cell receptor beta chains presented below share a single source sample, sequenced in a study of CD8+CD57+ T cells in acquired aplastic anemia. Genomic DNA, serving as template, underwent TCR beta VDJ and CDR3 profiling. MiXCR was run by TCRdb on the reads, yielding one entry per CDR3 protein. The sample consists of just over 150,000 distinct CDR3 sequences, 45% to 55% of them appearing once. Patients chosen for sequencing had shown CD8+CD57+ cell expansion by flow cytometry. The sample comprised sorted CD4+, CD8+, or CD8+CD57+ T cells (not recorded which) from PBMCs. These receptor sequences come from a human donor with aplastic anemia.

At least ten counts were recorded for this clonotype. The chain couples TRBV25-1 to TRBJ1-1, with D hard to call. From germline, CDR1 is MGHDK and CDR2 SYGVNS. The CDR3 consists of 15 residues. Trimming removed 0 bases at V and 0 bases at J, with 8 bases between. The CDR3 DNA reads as TGTGCCAGCAGTGAATACGGGGAGGTGAACACTGAAGCTTTCTTT. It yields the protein CASSEYGEVNTEAFF. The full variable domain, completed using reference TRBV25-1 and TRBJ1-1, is EADIYQTPRYLVIGTGKKITLECSQTMGHDKMYWYQQDPGMELHLIHYSYGVNSTEKGDLSSESTVSRIRTEHFPLTLESARPSHTSQYLCASSEYGEVNTEAFFGQGTRLTVV.

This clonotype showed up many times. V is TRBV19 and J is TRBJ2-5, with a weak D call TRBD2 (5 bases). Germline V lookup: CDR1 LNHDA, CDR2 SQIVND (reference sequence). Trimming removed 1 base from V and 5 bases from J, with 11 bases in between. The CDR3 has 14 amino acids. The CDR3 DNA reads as TGTGCCAGTAGTATAGCCCCCGGCGGGGAGACCCAGTACTTC. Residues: CASSIAPGGETQYF.

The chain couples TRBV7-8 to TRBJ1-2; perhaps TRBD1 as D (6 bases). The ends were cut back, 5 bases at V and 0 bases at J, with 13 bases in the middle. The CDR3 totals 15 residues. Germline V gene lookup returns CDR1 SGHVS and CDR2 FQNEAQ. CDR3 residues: CASSTWTVPNYGYTF. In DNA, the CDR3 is TGTGCCAGCAGCACCTGGACAGTCCCTAACTATGGCTACACCTTC. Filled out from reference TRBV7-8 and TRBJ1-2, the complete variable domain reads GAGVSQSPRYKVAKRGQDVALRCDPISGHVSLFWYQQALGQGPEFLTYFQNEAQLDKSGLPSDRFFAERPEGSVSTLKIQRTQQEDSAVYLCASSTWTVPNYGYTFGSGTRLTVV.

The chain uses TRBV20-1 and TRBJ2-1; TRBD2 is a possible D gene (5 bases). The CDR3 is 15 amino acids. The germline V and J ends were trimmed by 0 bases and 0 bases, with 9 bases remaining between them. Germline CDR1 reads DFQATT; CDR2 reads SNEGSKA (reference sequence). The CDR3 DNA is TGCAGTGCTAGAGAGGCGGGTCTCTCCTACAATGAGCAGTTCTTC. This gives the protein CSAREAGLSYNEQFF.

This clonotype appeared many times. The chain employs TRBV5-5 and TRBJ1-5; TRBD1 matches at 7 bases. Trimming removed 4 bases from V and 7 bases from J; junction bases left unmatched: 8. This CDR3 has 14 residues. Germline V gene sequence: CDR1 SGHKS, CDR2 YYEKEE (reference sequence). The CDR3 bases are TGTGCCAGCAGCCTGACAGGGTTATACCAGCCCCAGCATTTT. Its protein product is CASSLTGLYQPQHF.

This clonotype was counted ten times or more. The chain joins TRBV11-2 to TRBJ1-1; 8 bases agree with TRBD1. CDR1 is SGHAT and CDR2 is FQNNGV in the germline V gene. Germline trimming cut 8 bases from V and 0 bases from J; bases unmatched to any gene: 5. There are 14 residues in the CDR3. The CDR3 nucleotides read TGTGCCAGCTGGCAGGGGGCGATGAACACTGAAGCTTTCTTT. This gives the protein CASWQGAMNTEAFF.

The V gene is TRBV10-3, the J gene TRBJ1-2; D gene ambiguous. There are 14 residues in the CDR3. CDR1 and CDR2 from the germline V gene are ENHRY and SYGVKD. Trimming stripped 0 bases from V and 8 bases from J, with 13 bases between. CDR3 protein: CAISESRSNLGYTF. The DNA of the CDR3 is TGTGCCATCAGTGAGTCGAGGTCTAACTTAGGCTACACCTTC.

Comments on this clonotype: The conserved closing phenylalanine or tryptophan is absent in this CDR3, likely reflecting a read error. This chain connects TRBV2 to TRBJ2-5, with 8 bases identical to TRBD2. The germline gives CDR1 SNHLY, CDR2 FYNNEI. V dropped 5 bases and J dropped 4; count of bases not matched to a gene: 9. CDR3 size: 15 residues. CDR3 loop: CASSREGTMGETQYS. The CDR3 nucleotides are TGTGCCAGCAGTCGGGAGGGGACCATGGGAGAGACCCAGTACTCC.

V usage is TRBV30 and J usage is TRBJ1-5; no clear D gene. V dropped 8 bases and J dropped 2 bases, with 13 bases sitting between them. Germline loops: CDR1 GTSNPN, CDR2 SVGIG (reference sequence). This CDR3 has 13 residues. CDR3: CAGREGGNQPQHF. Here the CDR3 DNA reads TGTGCCGGAAGGGAGGGCGGCAATCAGCCCCAGCATTTT.

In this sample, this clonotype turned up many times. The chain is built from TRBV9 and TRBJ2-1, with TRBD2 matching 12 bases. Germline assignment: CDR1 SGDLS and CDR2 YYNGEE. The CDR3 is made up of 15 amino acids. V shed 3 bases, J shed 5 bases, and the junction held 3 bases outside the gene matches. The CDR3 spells CASSAGTSGHNEQFF. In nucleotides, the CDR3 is TGTGCCAGCAGCGCTGGGACTAGCGGGCACAATGAGCAGTTCTTC. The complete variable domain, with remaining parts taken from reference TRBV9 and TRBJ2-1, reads DSGVTQTPKHLITATGQRVTLRCSPRSGDLSVYWYQQSLDQGLQFLIQYYNGEERAKGNILERFSAQQFPDLHSELNLSSLELGDSALYFCASSAGTSGHNEQFFGPGTRLTVL.

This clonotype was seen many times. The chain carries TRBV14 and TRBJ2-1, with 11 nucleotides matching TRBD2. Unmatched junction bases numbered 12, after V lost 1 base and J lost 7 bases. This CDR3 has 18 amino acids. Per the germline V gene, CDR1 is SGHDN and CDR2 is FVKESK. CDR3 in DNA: TGTGCCAGCAGCCAAGGTAGCGGGAGGGCCATGGGTAGGAATGAGCAGTTCTTC. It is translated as CASSQGSGRAMGRNEQFF. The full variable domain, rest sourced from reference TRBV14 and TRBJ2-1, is EAGVTQFPSHSVIEKGQTVTLRCDPISGHDNLYWYRRVMGKEIKFLLHFVKESKQDESGMPNNRFLAERTGGTYSTLKVQPAELEDSGVYFCASSQGSGRAMGRNEQFFGPGTRLTVL.

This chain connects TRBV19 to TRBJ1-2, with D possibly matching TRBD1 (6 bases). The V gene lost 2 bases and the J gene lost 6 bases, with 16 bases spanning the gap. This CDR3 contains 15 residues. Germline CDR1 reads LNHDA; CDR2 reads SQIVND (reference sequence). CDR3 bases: TGTGCCAGTAGTATAAGCGGGACAAGGATGGATGGCTACACCTTC. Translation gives CASSISGTRMDGYTF.

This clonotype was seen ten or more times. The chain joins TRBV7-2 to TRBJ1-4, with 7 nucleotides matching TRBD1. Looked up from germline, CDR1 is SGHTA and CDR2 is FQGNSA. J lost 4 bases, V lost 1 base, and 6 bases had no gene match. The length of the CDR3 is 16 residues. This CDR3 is CASSLEKQGYNEKLFF. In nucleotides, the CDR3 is TGTGCCAGCAGCTTAGAGAAACAGGGGTATAATGAAAAACTGTTTTTT.

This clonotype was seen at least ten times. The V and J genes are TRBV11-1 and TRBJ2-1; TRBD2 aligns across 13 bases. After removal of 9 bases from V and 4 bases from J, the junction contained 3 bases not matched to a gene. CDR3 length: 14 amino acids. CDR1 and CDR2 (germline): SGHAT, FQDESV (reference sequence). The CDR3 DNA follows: TGTGCCAGGGGGACTAGCGGGGAATACAATGAGCAGTTCTTC. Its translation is CARGTSGEYNEQFF.

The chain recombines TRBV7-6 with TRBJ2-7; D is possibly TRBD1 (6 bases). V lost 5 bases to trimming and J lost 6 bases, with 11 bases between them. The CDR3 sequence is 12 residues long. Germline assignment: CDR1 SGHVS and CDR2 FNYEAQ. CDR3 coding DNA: TGTGCCAGCAGCAGATCACAGGGCGAGCAGTACTTC. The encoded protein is CASSRSQGEQYF.

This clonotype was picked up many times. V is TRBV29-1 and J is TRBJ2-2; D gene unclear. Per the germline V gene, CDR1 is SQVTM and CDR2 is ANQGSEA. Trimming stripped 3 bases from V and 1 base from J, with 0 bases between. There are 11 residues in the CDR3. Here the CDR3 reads CSVENTGELFF. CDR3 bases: TGCAGCGTTGAGAACACCGGGGAGCTGTTTTTT.

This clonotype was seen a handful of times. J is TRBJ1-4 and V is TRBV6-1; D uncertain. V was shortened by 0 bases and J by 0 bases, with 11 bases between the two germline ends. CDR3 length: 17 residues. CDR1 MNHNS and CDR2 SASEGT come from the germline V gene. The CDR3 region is CASSEALEVATNEKLFF. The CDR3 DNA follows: TGTGCCAGCAGTGAAGCGCTAGAAGTCGCAACTAATGAAAAACTGTTTTTT.